This T cell receptor (beta chain) comes out of a study of STAT5B mutations in CD4+ large granular lymphocyte leukemia. Broader study findings: 8/27 top patient clones versus 2/35 control clones were TRBV06-family. Main leukemic clonotypes were patient-specific, but approximately 25% appeared at low frequency elsewhere.

Data came from immunoSEQ multiplex PCR; TCRdb stores just in-frame clones and leaves some out. The sample lists 45,000 to 50,000 clones; about 80% were seen once. The CDR3 is 13 amino acids. CDR1 and CDR2 from the germline V gene are MNHNY and SVGAGI (reference sequence). V shed 2 bases and J shed 5 bases, with 10 bases lying between them. Note on this clone: The antigen is not known.

The source is a human donor in good health. Source material: CD4+ T cells from blood buffy coats. The V gene is TRBV6-6, the J gene TRBJ2-7; unclear D gene. The CDR3 sequence: CASSYPSVNEQYF. CDR3 DNA: TGTGCCAGCAGTTACCCGTCTGTGAACGAGCAGTACTTC.